The 27 T cell receptor beta chains below come from one sample, sequenced in a study of blood T cell repertoires in COVID-19. This table comes from immunoSEQ multiplex PCR, and its TCRdb copy is limited to in-frame clones, with some not included. The repertoire holds 200,000 to 250,000 clones, with approximately 84% as singletons. Source material: peripheral blood. These receptor sequences come from a woman aged 55-75 years with acute or convalescent COVID-19.

This sequence joins TRBV7-3 and TRBJ2-1; weak D call: TRBD2 (7 bases). Deletions cut 6 bases from V and 4 bases from J, with 16 bases between. The CDR3 has 15 residues. The germline V gene encodes CDR1 SGHTA and CDR2 FQGTGA. CDR3: CASSLQGGDYNEQFF. DNA of the CDR3: TGTGCCAGCAGTCTCCAAGGGGGGGATTACAATGAGCAGTTCTTC.

The chain is built from TRBV5-6 and TRBJ1-1; 8 bases map to TRBD1. V lost 4 bases and J lost 8; bases outside the gene matches: 13. CDR3 length: 15 residues. The germline V gene encodes CDR1 SGHDT and CDR2 YYEEEE. The CDR3, as DNA: TGTGCCAGCAGCCCGGACAGGGTGGGAGTTTTGGAAGCTTTCTTT. Its protein is CASSPDRVGVLEAFF.

In this sample, this clone turned up a few times. The V gene is TRBV19, the J gene TRBJ1-2; D gene uncertain. Trimming stripped 2 bases from V and 4 bases from J, with 14 bases between. Germline V gives CDR1 LNHDA, CDR2 SQIVND (reference sequence). CDR3 length: 15 residues. CDR3 residues: CASSIQPPRGYGYTF. For the CDR3, the DNA is TGTGCCAGTAGTATACAACCGCCCCGAGGCTATGGCTACACCTTC.

The V gene is TRBV7-3, the J gene TRBJ2-5; D not certain. This CDR3 has 14 residues. Between the trimmed V and J ends, which lost 5 bases and 5 bases, there was a span of 15 bases. From germline, CDR1 is SGHTA and CDR2 FQGTGA. DNA for the CDR3: TGTGCCAGCAGCCCCACGGGTGTTCTCGAGACCCAGTACTTC. It codes for CASSPTGVLETQYF.

The chain is built from TRBV30 and TRBJ1-4; no firm D call. The length of the CDR3 is 12 residues. CDR1 is GTSNPN and CDR2 is SVGIG in the germline V gene (reference sequence). The CDR3 region has the DNA TGTGCGATACAAGCAACTAATGAAAAACTGTTTTTT. Its translation is CAIQATNEKLFF.

The chain combines TRBV3-1 (or the pseudogene TRBV3-2) with TRBJ2-7, with 7 bases aligning to TRBD1. CDR1 is LGHDT and CDR2 is YNNKEL in the germline V gene (reference sequence). V was pared by 2 bases and J by 3 bases, with 4 bases of the junction left unmatched. The CDR3 totals 14 residues. The CDR3 loop reads CASSQPGQVYEQYF. The DNA of the CDR3 is TGTGCCAGCAGCCAACCCGGACAGGTCTACGAGCAGTACTTC.

The J gene is TRBJ2-1, the V gene TRBV14; 7 bases are a match to TRBD2. J gave up 1 base and V 2 bases, and 2 bases lay outside the gene matches. The CDR3 has 15 residues. Germline V gene lookup returns CDR1 SGHDN and CDR2 FVKESK. The chain's CDR3 is CASSQSGRSYNEQFF. The CDR3 coding sequence is TGTGCCAGCAGCCAATCCGGGAGGTCCTACAATGAGCAGTTCTTC. Based on the CDR3 plus reference TRBV14 and TRBJ2-1, the full variable domain is EAGVTQFPSHSVIEKGQTVTLRCDPISGHDNLYWYRRVMGKEIKFLLHFVKESKQDESGMPNNRFLAERTGGTYSTLKVQPAELEDSGVYFCASSQSGRSYNEQFFGPGTRLTVL.

In its sample, this clone was seen once. The CDR3 region is CASSFRTGGNYEQYF. Here the CDR3 DNA reads TGTGCCAGCAGCTTTCGGACAGGGGGCAACTACGAGCAGTACTTC. The chain has TRBV7-8 and TRBJ2-7; 11 nucleotides match TRBD1. Trimming at V came to 3 bases and at J to 3 bases, leaving 4 bases not matched to a gene. The CDR3 has 15 amino acids. Per the germline V gene, CDR1 is SGHVS and CDR2 is FQNEAQ.

CDR3 sequence: CASSLDGGDGLQYF. In DNA, the CDR3 is TGCGCCAGCAGCTTGGATGGGGGGGACGGATTGCAGTATTTT. The rearrangement uses TRBV5-1 and TRBJ2-3, with 7 bases fitting TRBD2. The CDR3 extends over 14 amino acids. CDR1 is SGHRS and CDR2 is YFSETQ in the germline V gene. Trimming took 0 bases from V and 11 from J; bases not matched to a gene: 9.

V is TRBV5-1 and J is TRBJ1-2, with D unresolved. This CDR3 contains 14 residues. Trimming removed 3 bases from V and 4 bases from J, with 13 bases in between. From germline, CDR1 is SGHRS and CDR2 YFSETQ. In DNA, the CDR3 is TGCGCCAGCAGCTCCCCCCCAGAGGTCTATGGCTACACCTTC. Its translation is CASSSPPEVYGYTF.

V gene TRBV10-3 combines with J gene TRBJ1-6, with 9 positions matching TRBD1. Germline CDR1 ENHRY, CDR2 SYGVKD. CDR3 length: 15 residues. V trimming: 2 bases; J trimming: 7 bases; junction bases outside the gene matches: 3. The CDR3 coding sequence is TGTGCCATCAGTGAGACAGGGGGCGAGAATTCACCCCTCCACTTT. It is translated as CAISETGGENSPLHF.

The chain joins TRBV5-1 to TRBJ1-1, with TRBD1 identical over 7 bases. Germline trimming cut 5 bases from V and 1 base from J; bases unmatched to any gene: 2. The germline CDR1 and CDR2 sequences are SGHRS and YFSETQ. The CDR3 consists of 13 residues. The chain's CDR3 is CASRGQTNTEAFF. For the CDR3, the DNA is TGCGCCAGCAGGGGACAGACGAACACTGAAGCTTTCTTT.

The chain recombines TRBV4-3 with TRBJ1-1, with D tentatively TRBD1 (6 bases). Trimming stripped 0 bases from V and 10 bases from J, with 12 bases between. The CDR3 sequence is 13 residues long. The germline V gene encodes CDR1 LGHNA and CDR2 YSLEER. As DNA, the CDR3 is TGCGCCAGCAGCCAAGATGGGGGCAGGGCAGCTTTCTTT. The encoded protein is CASSQDGGRAAFF.

The chain carries TRBV5-6 and TRBJ2-5; 12 nucleotides agree with TRBD2. With 4 bases clipped from V and 7 bases from J, the junction kept 8 bases outside the gene matches. This CDR3 region has 15 residues. The germline V gene encodes CDR1 SGHDT and CDR2 YYEEEE. This CDR3 reads CASSQTGGLAGTQYF. CDR3 in DNA: TGTGCCAGCAGCCAAACCGGGGGACTAGCGGGGACCCAGTACTTC.

J is TRBJ1-3 and V is TRBV5-1; 9 nucleotides align to TRBD1. In germline, CDR1 is SGHRS, CDR2 YFSETQ. The V segment lost 0 bases and the J segment 2 bases; nucleotides outside the gene matches: 9. This CDR3 has 18 residues. CDR3 amino acids: CASSLAGTGSHTGNTIYF. The CDR3 DNA reads as TGCGCCAGCAGCTTGGCCGGGACAGGGAGTCATACTGGAAACACCATATATTTT.

V and J are TRBV19 and TRBJ1-5; possible D gene TRBD1, 6 bases. Germline assignment: CDR1 LNHDA and CDR2 SQIVND (reference sequence). This CDR3 has 13 residues. Trimming left V 5 bases short and J 4 bases short, with 9 bases between. Here the CDR3 reads CASSDRINQPQHF. CDR3 coding DNA: TGTGCCAGTAGTGACAGGATTAATCAGCCCCAGCATTTT.

V is TRBV7-2 and J is TRBJ2-2, with D perhaps TRBD1 (6 bases). V was clipped by 3 bases and J by 6 bases, with 14 bases between them. The CDR3 has 15 amino acids. CDR1 SGHTA and CDR2 FQGNSA come from the germline V gene. Here the CDR3 reads CASSFTVTGPGELFF. CDR3 nucleotide sequence: TGTGCCAGCAGCTTCACAGTAACAGGGCCCGGGGAGCTGTTTTTT.

The rearrangement links TRBV24-1 to TRBJ2-1; no clear D. This CDR3 comprises 15 residues. With 6 bases removed from V and 5 bases from J, the gap between germline ends came to 16 bases. The germline V gene encodes CDR1 KGHDR and CDR2 SFDVKD. The CDR3 sequence is CATSLGSLSNNEQFF. The CDR3 DNA is TGTGCCACCAGTCTGGGCAGTCTAAGTAACAATGAGCAGTTCTTC.

V usage is TRBV7-6 and J usage is TRBJ2-5; D is unresolved. V gave up 3 bases and J gave up 2 bases, with 13 bases separating them. This CDR3 has 15 amino acids. The V gene's germline CDR1 is SGHVS and CDR2 FNYEAQ. The CDR3 here is CASSFGGLTQETQYF. The CDR3 bases are TGTGCCAGCAGCTTCGGCGGTCTAACTCAAGAGACCCAGTACTTC.

This sequence joins TRBV6-5 and TRBJ2-4; tentatively, D is TRBD2 (6 bases). Between the trimmed V and J ends, which lost 5 bases and 6 bases, there was a span of 17 bases. In germline, CDR1 is MNHEY, CDR2 SVGAGI. CDR3 length equals 15 residues. The CDR3 spells CASSPGRQQSNIQYF. DNA for the CDR3: TGTGCCAGCAGTCCCGGGAGACAGCAATCAAACATTCAGTACTTC.

The J gene is TRBJ1-1, the V gene TRBV30; TRBD1 is a possible D gene (5 bases). V was shortened by 7 bases and J by 0 bases, with 15 bases between the two germline ends. The CDR3 is 14 amino acids. Germline V gives CDR1 GTSNPN, CDR2 SVGIG (reference sequence). CDR3 in amino acids: CASTPGRVNTEAFF. The DNA of the CDR3 is TGTGCCTCCACCCCGGGCAGGGTGAACACTGAAGCTTTCTTT.

The chain employs TRBV15 and TRBJ2-3; D is unresolved. The CDR3 consists of 13 residues. V was trimmed by 5 bases and J by 6 bases, leaving 12 bases between them. Germline values: CDR1 LNHNV, CDR2 YYDKDF (reference sequence). The CDR3 DNA sequence: TGTGCCACCAGCTACTCCCTGTTGGATACGCAGTATTTT. It codes for CATSYSLLDTQYF.

This rearrangement joins TRBV5-4 to TRBJ2-7, with TRBD1 matching over 8 bases. The CDR3 length is 14 residues. Germline values: CDR1 SGHNT, CDR2 YYREEE (reference sequence). V lost 0 bases to trimming and J lost 6 bases; unmatched junction nucleotides: 5. This CDR3 reads CASSLVGTGSEQYF. CDR3 in DNA: TGTGCCAGCAGCTTGGTGGGGACAGGCAGCGAGCAGTACTTC.

The V gene is TRBV5-6, the J gene TRBJ1-2; D may be TRBD1 (5 bases). Trimming left V 2 bases short and J 6 bases short, with 8 bases between. The germline gives CDR1 SGHDT, CDR2 YYEEEE. The CDR3 consists of 12 residues. CDR3 nucleotide sequence: TGTGCCAGCAGCTTTTGGGGGGATGGCTACACCTTC. This translates into CASSFWGDGYTF. The whole variable domain, remainder taken from reference TRBV5-6 and TRBJ1-2, is DAGVTQSPTHLIKTRGQQVTLRCSPKSGHDTVSWYQQALGQGPQFIFQYYEEEERQRGNFPDRFSGHQFPNYSSELNVNALLLGDSALYLCASSFWGDGYTFGSGTRLTVV.

This clone was seen once. This sequence joins TRBV29-1 and TRBJ1-2; possibly TRBD1 for D (6 bases). V gave up 6 bases and J gave up 0 bases, with 17 bases separating them. CDR1 is SQVTM, CDR2 ANQGSEA, per germline. The CDR3 is 15 residues long. The CDR3 region has the DNA TGCAGCGTCCAGACGGACAGCAATGCTAACTATGGCTACACCTTC. This encodes CSVQTDSNANYGYTF.

The J gene is TRBJ1-1, the V gene TRBV11-2; D unclear. Trimming pared 0 bases from V and 0 bases from J, leaving 23 bases between. This CDR3 is built from 20 residues. Germline V gene lookup returns CDR1 SGHAT and CDR2 FQNNGV. This CDR3 reads CASSLEPPSGGRRVNTEAFF. In DNA form, the CDR3 reads TGTGCCAGCAGCTTAGAACCCCCCTCCGGAGGGCGGCGGGTGAACACTGAAGCTTTCTTT.

The chain carries TRBV5-6 and TRBJ1-6; TRBD1 is a possible D gene (6 bases). The CDR3 is 14 residues long. The V gene lost 4 bases and the J gene lost 10 bases, with 15 bases spanning the gap. Germline loops: CDR1 SGHDT, CDR2 YYEEEE. In DNA, the CDR3 is TGTGCCAGCAGCCCCTATCCAGGGGTATCACCCCTCCACTTT. Translation gives CASSPYPGVSPLHF.